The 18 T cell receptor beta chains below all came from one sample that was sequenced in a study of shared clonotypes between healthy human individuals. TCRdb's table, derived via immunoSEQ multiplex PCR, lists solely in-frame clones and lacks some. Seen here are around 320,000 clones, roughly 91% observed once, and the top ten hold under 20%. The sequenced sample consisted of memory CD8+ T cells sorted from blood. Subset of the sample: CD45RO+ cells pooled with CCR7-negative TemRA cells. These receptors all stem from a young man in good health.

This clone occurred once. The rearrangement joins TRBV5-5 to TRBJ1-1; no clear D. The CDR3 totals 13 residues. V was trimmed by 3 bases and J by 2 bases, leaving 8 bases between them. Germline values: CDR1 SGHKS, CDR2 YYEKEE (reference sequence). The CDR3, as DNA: TGTGCCAGCAGCTACACGGCAAACACTGAAGCTTTCTTT. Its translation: CASSYTANTEAFF.

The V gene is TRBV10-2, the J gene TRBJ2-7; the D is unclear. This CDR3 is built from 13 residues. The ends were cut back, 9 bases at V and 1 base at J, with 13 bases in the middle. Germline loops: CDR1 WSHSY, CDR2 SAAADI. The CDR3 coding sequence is TGCGCCAGTGGTCCGGAGTTTTCCTACGAGCAGTACTTC. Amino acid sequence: CASGPEFSYEQYF.

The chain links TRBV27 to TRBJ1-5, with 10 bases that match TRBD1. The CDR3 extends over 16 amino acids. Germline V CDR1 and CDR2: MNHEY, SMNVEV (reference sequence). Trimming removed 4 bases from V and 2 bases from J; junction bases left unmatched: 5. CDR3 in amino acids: CASSSTGGGGNQPQHF. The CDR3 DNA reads TGTGCCAGCAGTTCGACAGGGGGCGGCGGCAATCAGCCCCAGCATTTT.

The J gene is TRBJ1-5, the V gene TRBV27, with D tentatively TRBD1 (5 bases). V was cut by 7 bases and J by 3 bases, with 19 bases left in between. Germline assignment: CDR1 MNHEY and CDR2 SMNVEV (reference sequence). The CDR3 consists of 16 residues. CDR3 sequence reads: CASTPSAGHSNQPQHF. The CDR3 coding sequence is TGTGCCAGCACCCCGTCGGCAGGGCATTCCAATCAGCCCCAGCATTTT.

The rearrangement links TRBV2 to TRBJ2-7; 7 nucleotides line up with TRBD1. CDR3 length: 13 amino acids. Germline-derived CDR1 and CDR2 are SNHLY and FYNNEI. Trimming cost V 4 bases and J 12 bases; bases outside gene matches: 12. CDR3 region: CASSGRGQGVPYF. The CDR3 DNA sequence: TGTGCCAGCAGTGGAAGAGGGCAGGGGGTCCCGTACTTC. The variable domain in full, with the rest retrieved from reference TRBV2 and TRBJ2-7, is EPEVTQTPSHQVTQMGQEVILRCVPISNHLYFYWYRQILGQKVEFLVSFYNNEISEKSEIFDDQFSVERPDGSNFTLKIRSTKLEDSAMYFCASSGRGQGVPYFGPGTRLTVT.

The CDR3 region has the DNA TGTGCCAGCAGTTTATCAGACAGGCACACAGATACGCAGTATTTT. Translated: CASSLSDRHTDTQYF. The chain uses TRBV28 and TRBJ2-3, with D maybe TRBD1 (6 bases). Per the germline V gene, CDR1 is MDHEN and CDR2 is SYDVKM. The germline V and J ends were trimmed by 1 base and 2 bases, with 10 bases remaining between them. The CDR3 totals 15 residues.

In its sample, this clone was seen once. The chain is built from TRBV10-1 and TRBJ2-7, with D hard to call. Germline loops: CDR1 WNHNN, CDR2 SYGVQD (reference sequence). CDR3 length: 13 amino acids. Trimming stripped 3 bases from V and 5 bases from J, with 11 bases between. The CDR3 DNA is TGCGCCAGCAGTGATGGAGTGAGGAACGAGCAGTACTTC. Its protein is CASSDGVRNEQYF.

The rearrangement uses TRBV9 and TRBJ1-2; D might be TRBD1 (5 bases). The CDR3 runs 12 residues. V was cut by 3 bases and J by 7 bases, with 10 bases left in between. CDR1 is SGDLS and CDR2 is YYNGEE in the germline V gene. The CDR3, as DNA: TGTGCCAGCAGCGCGGGGGGACGTGGCTACACCTTC. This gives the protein CASSAGGRGYTF.

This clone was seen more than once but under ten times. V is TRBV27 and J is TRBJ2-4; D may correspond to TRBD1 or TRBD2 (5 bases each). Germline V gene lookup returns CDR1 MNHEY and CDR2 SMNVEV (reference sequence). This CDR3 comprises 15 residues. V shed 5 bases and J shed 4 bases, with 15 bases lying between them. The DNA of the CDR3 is TGTGCCAGCAGTAATCCGATGGGACCAAAAAACATTCAGTACTTC. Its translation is CASSNPMGPKNIQYF.

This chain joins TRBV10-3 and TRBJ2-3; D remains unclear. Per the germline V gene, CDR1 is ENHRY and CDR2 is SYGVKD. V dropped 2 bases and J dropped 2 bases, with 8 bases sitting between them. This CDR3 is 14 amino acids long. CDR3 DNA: TGTGCCATCAGTGAGGGCACCTTCACAGATACGCAGTATTTT. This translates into CAISEGTFTDTQYF.

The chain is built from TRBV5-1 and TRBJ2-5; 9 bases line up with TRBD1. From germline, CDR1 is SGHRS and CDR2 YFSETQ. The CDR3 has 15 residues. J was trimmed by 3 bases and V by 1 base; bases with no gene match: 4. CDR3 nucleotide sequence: TGCGCCAGCAGCTTGATGGGACAGGGTGAAGAGACCCAGTACTTC. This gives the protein CASSLMGQGEETQYF.

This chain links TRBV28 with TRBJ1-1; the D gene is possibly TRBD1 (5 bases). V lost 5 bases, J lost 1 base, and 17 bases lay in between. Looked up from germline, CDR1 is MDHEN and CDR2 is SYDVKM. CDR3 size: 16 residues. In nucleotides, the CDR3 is TGTGCCAGCAGTCCGCCTCCAGGGCCGGAGAACACTGAAGCTTTCTTT. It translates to CASSPPPGPENTEAFF.

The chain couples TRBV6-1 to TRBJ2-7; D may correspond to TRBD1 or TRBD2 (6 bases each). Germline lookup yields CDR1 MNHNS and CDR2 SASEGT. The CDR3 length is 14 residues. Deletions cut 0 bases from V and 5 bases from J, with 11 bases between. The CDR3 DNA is TGTGCCAGCAGTGAAGCGCCTCGGGGGCACGAGCAGTACTTC. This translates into CASSEAPRGHEQYF.

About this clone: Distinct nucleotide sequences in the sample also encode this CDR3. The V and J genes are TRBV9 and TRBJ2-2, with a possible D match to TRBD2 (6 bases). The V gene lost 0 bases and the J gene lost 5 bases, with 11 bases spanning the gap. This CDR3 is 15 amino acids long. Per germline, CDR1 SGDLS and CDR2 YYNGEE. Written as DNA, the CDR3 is TGTGCCAGCAGCGTAGTTGCGGGGAAGACCGGGGAGCTGTTTTTT. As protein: CASSVVAGKTGELFF.

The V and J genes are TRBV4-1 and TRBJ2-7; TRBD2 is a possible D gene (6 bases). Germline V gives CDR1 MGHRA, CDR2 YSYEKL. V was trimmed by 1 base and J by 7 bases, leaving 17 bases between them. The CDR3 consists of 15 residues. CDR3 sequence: CASSQVGGSAWEQYF. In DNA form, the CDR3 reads TGCGCCAGCAGCCAAGTGGGGGGTTCCGCTTGGGAGCAGTACTTC.

CDR3 residues: CASTTGDTQYF. CDR3 sequence (DNA): TGTGCCAGCACCACCGGGGATACGCAGTATTTT. The gene calls are TRBV7-8 and TRBJ2-3; D gene uncertain. Germline-derived CDR1 and CDR2 are SGHVS and FQNEAQ. CDR3 length: 11 residues. Trimming left V 7 bases short and J 6 bases short, with 8 bases between.

DNA for the CDR3: TGTGCCAGCAGCTCCATCCCGCGGGACATTCAGTACTTC. Its protein is CASSSIPRDIQYF. This chain links TRBV7-2 with TRBJ2-4, with D possibly matching TRBD2 (5 bases). Trimming removed 4 bases at V and 8 bases at J, with 12 bases between. CDR1 and CDR2 (germline): SGHTA, FQGNSA. The CDR3 loop spans 13 amino acids.

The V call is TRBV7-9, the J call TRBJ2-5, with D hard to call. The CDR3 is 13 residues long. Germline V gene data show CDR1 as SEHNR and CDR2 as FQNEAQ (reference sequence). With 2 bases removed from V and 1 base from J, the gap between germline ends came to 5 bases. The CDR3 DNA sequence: TGTGCCAGCAGCTTACCCTCCCAAGAGACCCAGTACTTC. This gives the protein CASSLPSQETQYF.